This TCR beta chain appears in the sequencing data of a study of CD8 T cells in ankylosing spondylitis. Study-level results: Typical of ankylosing spondylitis blood, it appeared, was a TCR beta motif of under 10 highly homologous variants.

Looked up from germline, CDR1 is MNHEY and CDR2 is SVGEGT. Trimming removed 5 bases from V and 7 bases from J; junction bases left unmatched: 8. This CDR3 is 15 amino acids long. This clonotype was seen a single time. What it recognizes is unknown. Via MiXCR, TCRdb re-called the 5' RACE reads, giving one row per CDR3 protein. The sample consists of around 140,000 distinct CDR3 sequences, about an eighth of them appearing once. This receptor was identified in a female donor with ankylosing spondylitis or in good health (not recorded which). The chain couples TRBV6-2 or TRBV6-3 to TRBJ2-1, with 10 bases aligning to TRBD2. The sequenced sample consisted of blood, either unsorted or a sorted T cell fraction (not recorded which). CDR3 DNA sequence: TGTGCCAGCAGTGCCGGCCTAGCGGGGGAGAATGAGCAGTTCTTC. Its translation: CASSAGLAGENEQFF.